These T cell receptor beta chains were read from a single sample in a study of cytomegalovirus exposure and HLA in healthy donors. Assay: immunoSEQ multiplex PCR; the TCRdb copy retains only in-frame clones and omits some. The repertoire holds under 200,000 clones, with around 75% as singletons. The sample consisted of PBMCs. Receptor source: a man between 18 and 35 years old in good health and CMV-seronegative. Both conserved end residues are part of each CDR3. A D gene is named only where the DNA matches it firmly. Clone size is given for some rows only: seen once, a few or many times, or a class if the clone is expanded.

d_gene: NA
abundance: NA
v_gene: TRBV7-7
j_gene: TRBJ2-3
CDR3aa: CASSLGAEVRQYF
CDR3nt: TGTGCCAGCAGCTTAGGCGCCGAGGTCCGCCAGTATTTT

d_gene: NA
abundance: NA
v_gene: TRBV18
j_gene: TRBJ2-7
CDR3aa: CASSPQTGSTHEQYF
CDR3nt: TGTGCCAGCTCACCCCAGACCGGGAGTACCCACGAGCAGTACTTC

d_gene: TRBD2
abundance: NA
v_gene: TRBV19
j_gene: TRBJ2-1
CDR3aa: CASSGGGYNEQFF
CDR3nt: TGTGCCAGTAGTGGGGGGGGTTACAATGAGCAGTTCTTC

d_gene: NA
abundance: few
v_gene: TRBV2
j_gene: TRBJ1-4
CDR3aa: CASSEWRGVLFF
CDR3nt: TGTGCCAGCAGTGAATGGAGGGGCGTACTGTTTTTT

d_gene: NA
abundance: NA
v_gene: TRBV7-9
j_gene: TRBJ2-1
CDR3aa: CASPLSGAYNEQFF
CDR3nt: TGTGCCAGCCCACTTAGCGGCGCCTACAATGAGCAGTTCTTC

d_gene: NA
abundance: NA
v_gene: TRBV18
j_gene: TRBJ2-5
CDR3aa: CASSTQETQYF
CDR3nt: TGTGCCAGCTCAACACAAGAGACCCAGTACTTC

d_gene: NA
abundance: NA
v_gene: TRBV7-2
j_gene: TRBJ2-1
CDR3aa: CASSPTESSYNEQFF
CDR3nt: TGTGCCAGCAGCCCGACGGAGAGCTCCTACAATGAGCAGTTCTTC

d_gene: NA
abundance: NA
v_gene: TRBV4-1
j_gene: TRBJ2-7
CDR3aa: CASSQGQGGSYEQYF
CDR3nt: TGCGCCAGCAGCCAAGGACAGGGAGGCTCCTACGAGCAGTACTTC

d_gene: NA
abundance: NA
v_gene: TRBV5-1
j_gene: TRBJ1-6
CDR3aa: CASSLSGGRNSPLHF
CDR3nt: TGCGCCAGCAGCTTGTCGGGGGGGCGAAATTCACCCCTCCACTTT

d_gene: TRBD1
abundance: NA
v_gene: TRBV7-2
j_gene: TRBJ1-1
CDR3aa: CASSPGTANTEAFF
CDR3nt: TGTGCCAGCAGCCCCGGGACAGCGAACACTGAAGCTTTCTTT

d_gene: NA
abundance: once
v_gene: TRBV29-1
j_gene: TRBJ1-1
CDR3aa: CSVEGARGVSARRAFF
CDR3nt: TGCAGCGTTGAAGGAGCAAGGGGCGTTTCAGCCCGGCGGGCTTTCTTT

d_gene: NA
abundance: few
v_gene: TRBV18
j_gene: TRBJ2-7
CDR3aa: CASSESQVYEQYF
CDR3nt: TGTGCCAGCTCCGAGTCGCAGGTGTACGAGCAGTACTTC

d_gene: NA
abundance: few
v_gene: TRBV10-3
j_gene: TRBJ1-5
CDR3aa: CATQQGDNQPQHF
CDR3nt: TGTGCCACCCAACAGGGTGACAATCAGCCCCAGCATTTT

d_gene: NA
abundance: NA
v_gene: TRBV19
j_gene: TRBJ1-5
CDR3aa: CASSIGSYQPQHF
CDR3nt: TGTGCCAGTAGTATCGGGAGTTATCAGCCCCAGCATTTT

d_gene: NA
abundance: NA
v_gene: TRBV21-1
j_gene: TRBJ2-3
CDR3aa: CASSKAGGRSDTQYF
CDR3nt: TGTGCCAGCAGCAAGGCAGGGGGGAGGTCAGATACGCAGTATTTT

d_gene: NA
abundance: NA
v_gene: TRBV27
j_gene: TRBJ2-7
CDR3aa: CASSLMLDVTYEQYF
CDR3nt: TGTGCCAGCAGTTTGATGCTAGACGTTACCTACGAGCAGTACTTC

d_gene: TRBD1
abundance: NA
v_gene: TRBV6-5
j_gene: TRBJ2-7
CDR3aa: CASSYSGQGYEQYF
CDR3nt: TGTGCCAGCAGTTACTCGGGACAGGGGTACGAGCAGTACTTC

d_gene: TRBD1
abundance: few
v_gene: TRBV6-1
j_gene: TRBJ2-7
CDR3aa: CASSEGQGADEQYF
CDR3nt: TGTGCCAGCAGTGAGGGACAGGGGGCCGACGAGCAGTACTTC

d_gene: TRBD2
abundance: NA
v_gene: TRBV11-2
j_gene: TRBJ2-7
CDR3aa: CASTNSKGTSWHEQYF
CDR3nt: TGTGCCAGCACCAACTCTAAGGGGACTAGCTGGCACGAGCAGTACTTC

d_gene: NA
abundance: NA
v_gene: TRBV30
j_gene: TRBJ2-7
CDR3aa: CAWSELALAYEQYF
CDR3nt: TGTGCCTGGAGTGAACTAGCCCTAGCCTACGAGCAGTACTTC

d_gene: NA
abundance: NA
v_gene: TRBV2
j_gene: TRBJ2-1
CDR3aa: CASTKRVSYNEQFF
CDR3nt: TGTGCCAGCACCAAGCGGGTCTCCTACAATGAGCAGTTCTTC

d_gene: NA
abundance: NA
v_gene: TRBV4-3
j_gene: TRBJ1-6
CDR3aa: CASSHHGAPLHF
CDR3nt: TGCGCCAGCAGCCACCACGGTGCACCCCTCCACTTT

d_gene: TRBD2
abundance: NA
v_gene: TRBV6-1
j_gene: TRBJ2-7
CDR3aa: CASSEGTSSYEQYF
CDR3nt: TGTGCCAGCAGTGAAGGGACTAGTTCCTACGAGCAGTACTTC

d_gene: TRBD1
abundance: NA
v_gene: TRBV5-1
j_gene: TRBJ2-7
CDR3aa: CASSLQDRGTYEQYF
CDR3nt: TGCGCCAGCAGCCTACAGGACAGGGGGACCTACGAGCAGTACTTC

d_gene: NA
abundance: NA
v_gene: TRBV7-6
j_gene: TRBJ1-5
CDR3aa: CASAGNSNQPQHF
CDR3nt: TGTGCCAGCGCGGGGAATAGCAATCAGCCCCAGCATTTT

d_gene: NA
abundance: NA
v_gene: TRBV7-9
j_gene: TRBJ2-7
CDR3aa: CASSSPGQPSYEQYF
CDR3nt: TGTGCCAGCAGCTCGCCCGGACAGCCATCCTACGAGCAGTACTTC

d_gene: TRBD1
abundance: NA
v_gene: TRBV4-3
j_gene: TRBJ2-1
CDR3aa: CASSRLRFGDSLNNEQFF
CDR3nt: TGCGCCAGCAGCAGGCTTCGGTTTGGGGACAGCCTTAACAATGAGCAGTTCTTC

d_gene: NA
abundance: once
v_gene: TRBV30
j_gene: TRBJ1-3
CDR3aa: CAWILQGAGNTIYF
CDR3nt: TGTGCCTGGATCCTACAGGGAGCTGGAAACACCATATATTTT

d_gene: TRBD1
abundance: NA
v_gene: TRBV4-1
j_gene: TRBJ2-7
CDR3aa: CASSPVRGPWYEQYF
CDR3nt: TGCGCCAGCAGCCCGGTGAGGGGGCCTTGGTACGAGCAGTACTTC

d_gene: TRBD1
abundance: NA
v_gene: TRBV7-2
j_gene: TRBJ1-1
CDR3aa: CASSLPTGGGGTEAFF
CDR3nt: TGTGCCAGCAGCTTACCGACAGGGGGCGGGGGCACTGAAGCTTTCTTT

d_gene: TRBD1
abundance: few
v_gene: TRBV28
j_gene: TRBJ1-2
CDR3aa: CASSLGGQGYGYTF
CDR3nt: TGTGCCAGCAGTTTAGGGGGACAGGGATATGGCTACACCTTC

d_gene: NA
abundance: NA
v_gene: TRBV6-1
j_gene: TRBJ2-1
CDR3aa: CASSVPGNEQFF
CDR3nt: TGTGCCAGCAGTGTCCCGGGGAATGAGCAGTTCTTC

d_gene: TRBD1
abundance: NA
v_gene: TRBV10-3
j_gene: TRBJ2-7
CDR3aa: CAISATLGQGDGQYF
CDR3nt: TGTGCCATCAGTGCCACTTTAGGACAGGGTGATGGGCAGTACTTC

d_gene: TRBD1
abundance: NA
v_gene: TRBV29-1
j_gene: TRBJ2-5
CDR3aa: CSIYDRGREETQYF
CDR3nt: TGCAGCATATATGACAGGGGGCGAGAAGAGACCCAGTACTTC

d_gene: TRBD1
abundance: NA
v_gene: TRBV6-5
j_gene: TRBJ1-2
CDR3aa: CASRPGTANYGYTF
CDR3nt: TGTGCCAGCAGACCTGGGACAGCAAACTATGGCTACACCTTC

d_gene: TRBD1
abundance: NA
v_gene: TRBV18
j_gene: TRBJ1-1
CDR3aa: CASSPPNTGVNTEAFF
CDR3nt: TGTGCCAGCTCACCCCCTAATACAGGGGTGAACACTGAAGCTTTCTTT

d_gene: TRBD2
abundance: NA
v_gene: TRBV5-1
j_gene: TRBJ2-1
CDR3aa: CASSLAPTSGYNEQFF
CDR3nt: TGCGCCAGCAGCTTGGCCCCAACTAGCGGTTACAATGAGCAGTTCTTC

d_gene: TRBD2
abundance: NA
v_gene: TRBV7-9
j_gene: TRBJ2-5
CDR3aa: CASSRLLAGGIQEAQYF
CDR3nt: TGTGCCAGCAGCCGCCTACTAGCGGGAGGTATCCAAGAGGCCCAGTACTTC

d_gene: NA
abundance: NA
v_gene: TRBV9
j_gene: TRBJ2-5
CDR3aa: CASSGGAWEETQYF
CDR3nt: TGTGCCAGCAGCGGCGGGGCTTGGGAAGAGACCCAGTACTTC

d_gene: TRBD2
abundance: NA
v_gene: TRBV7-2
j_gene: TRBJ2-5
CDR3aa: CASSLVAGNQETQYF
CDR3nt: TGTGCCAGCAGCTTAGTAGCGGGGAACCAAGAGACCCAGTACTTC

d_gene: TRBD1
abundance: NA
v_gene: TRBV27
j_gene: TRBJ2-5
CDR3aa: CASTVTGAEETQYF
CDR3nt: TGTGCCAGCACGGTTACAGGGGCAGAAGAGACCCAGTACTTC

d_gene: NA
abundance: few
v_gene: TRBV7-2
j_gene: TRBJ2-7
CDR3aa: CASSPGSGYEQYF
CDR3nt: TGTGCCAGCAGTCCAGGGTCAGGTTACGAGCAGTACTTC

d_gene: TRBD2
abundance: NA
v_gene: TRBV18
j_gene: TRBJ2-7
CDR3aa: CASQSTGTSGSYEQYF
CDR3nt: TGTGCCAGCCAGAGCACCGGGACTAGCGGGAGCTACGAGCAGTACTTC

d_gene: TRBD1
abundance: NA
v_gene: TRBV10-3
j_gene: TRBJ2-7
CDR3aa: CAISGSWDRGPGNEQYF
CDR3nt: TGTGCCATCAGTGGCTCCTGGGACAGGGGGCCAGGGAACGAGCAGTACTTC

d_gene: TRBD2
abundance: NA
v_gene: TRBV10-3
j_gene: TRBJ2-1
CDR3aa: CANGLAGGSEQFF
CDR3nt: TGTGCCAATGGACTAGCGGGAGGGAGTGAGCAGTTCTTC

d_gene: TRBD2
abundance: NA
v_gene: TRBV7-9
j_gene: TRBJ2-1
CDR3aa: CSSSLEVAGYNEQFF
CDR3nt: TGTTCCAGCAGCTTAGAAGTAGCGGGATACAATGAGCAGTTCTTC

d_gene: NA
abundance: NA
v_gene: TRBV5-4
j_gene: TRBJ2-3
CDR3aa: CASSPVLSGTDTQYF
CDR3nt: TGTGCCAGCAGCCCGGTCCTTTCTGGCACAGATACGCAGTATTTT

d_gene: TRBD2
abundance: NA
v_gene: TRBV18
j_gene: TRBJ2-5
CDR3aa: CASSPTPGGSVMETQYF
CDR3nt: TGTGCCAGCTCACCAACCCCGGGGGGTAGCGTCATGGAGACCCAGTACTTC

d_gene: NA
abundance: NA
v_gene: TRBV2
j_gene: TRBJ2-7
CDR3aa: CATKPLSYEQYF
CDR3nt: TGTGCCACAAAACCACTCTCCTACGAGCAGTACTTC

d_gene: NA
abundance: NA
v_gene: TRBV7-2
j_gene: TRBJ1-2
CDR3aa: CASSQGDLRGGYTF
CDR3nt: TGTGCCAGCAGCCAAGGTGACCTCCGGGGTGGCTACACCTTC

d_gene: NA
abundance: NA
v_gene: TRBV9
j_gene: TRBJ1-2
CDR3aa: CASKRGIDGYTF
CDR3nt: TGTGCCAGCAAAAGGGGAATTGATGGCTACACCTTC

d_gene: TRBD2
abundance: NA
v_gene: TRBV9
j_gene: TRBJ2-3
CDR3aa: CASSGFLLAGTDTQYF
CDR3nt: TGTGCCAGCAGCGGGTTCCTTTTAGCGGGTACAGATACGCAGTATTTT

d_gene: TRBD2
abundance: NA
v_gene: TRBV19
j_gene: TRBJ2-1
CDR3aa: CASSTGTSGSGEQFF
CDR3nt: TGTGCCAGTAGTACCGGGACTAGCGGGAGCGGGGAGCAGTTCTTC

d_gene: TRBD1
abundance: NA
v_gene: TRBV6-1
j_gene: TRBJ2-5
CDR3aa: CAGRTGVMETRYF
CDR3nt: TGTGCCGGTCGGACAGGGGTGATGGAGACCCGGTACTTC

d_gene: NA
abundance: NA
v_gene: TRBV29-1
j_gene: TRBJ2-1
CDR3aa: CSVEGTATYNEQFF
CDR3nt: TGCAGCGTTGAGGGCACCGCCACCTACAATGAGCAGTTCTTC

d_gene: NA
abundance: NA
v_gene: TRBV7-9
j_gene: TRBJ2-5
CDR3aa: CASSPAETQYF
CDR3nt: TGTGCCAGCAGCCCCGCGGAGACCCAGTACTTC

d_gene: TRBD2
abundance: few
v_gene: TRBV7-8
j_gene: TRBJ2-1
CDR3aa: CASSLRGGSYNEQFF
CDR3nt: TGTGCCAGCAGCTTACGGGGGGGATCCTACAATGAGCAGTTCTTC